Listed below are T cell receptor beta chains from one sample, sequenced in a study of tumor-infiltrating lymphocytes in primary liver carcinoma. TCRdb reanalysed the multiplex PCR reads using MiXCR and keeps one entry per CDR3 protein. The sample contains approximately 300,000 distinct CDR3 sequences, 65% of which appear only once. Sequencing input: peripheral blood. Receptors originate from a man between 35 and 55 years old with primary liver carcinoma and hepatitis B virus infection. CDR3s include the opening cysteine and the closing phenylalanine or tryptophan. Some rows mark clone size as missing; the rest say once, few, many or name a class of expanded clone.

clone size	V gene	CDR3 protein
.	TRBV4-3	CASRPGQGMWKQYF
.	TRBV4-1	CASTLGGGLAEKLFF
many	TRBV4-3	CASSYAGTSEETQYF
.	TRBV30	CAWSPPPQGIQQYF
many	TRBV6-2/TRBV6-3	CASSRPLFEQYF
many	TRBV12-3/TRBV12-4	CASSPLGQAQFF
few	TRBV12-5	CASGQTLAGWNEQFF
.	TRBV12-3/TRBV12-4	CASRRDYNAGELFF
.	TRBV28	CASSVRNEKLFF
many	TRBV6-6	CASSNTGNTIYF
.	TRBV28	CASSLSRQGKRNTIYF
many	TRBV6-6	CASSYLRGAGWSNQPQHF
.	TRBV5-1	CASSSTSTMGVDEQFF
.	TRBV28	CASAGPGPYNEQFF
once	TRBV29-1	CSVVASGSSEAKNIQYF
many	TRBV6-1	CASSLGTGISGANVLTF
.	TRBV11-2	CAGSRGSSTYEQYF
.	TRBV11-2	CASSRGQGAKQPQHF
.	TRBV4-3	CTSGRAMNTEAFF
.	TRBV5-6	CASSIRTRPGELFF
few	TRBV28	CASSLADLYRETQYF
.	TRBV11-1	CASIFGGISQETQYF
few	TRBV4-2	CASSPTPSGREQYF
.	TRBV5-1	CASGFGQGAPLHF
.	TRBV29-1	CSTWGGGSSDTQCF
many	TRBV6-5	CASSSRGEETQYF
.	TRBV11-2	CASSPGTSGGHGETQYF
many	TRBV4-1	CASSHLDTNSYNEQFF
.	TRBV20-1	CSARRGADNQPQHF
.	TRBV28	CASSLPGTAKNIQYF
.	TRBV11-2	CASSAKHGSRLNDEQFF
.	TRBV5-1	CASSLSARPNRVNEQFF
.	TRBV6-2/TRBV6-3	CTSTGTGGYSCEQYF
.	TRBV5-6	CASSFPSGRAETQYF
many	TRBV7-8	CASSIQGDTQYF
.	TRBV6-5	CASSYRGQGTHEKLFF
.	TRBV7-2	CASSFLRASGSTDTQYF
.	TRBV5-1	CASSPGTTTNEKLFF
.	TRBV29-1	CSVALGQGGSGDNILTF
once	TRBV11-1	CASSLWRAGNTIYF
many	TRBV12-3/TRBV12-4	CASSPGTSRRTDTQYF
many	TRBV14	CASSHSYTQYF
.	TRBV29-1	CSVRDMGNTGELFF
.	TRBV28	CASSPSPGEVYEQYF
few	TRBV10-2	CASSESEAGGRGKYF
many	TRBV30	CAWSVSLALTDTQYF
few	TRBV7-8	CPSSPRTDHANTQYF
.	TRBV6-2/TRBV6-3	CASSYSTSSYEQYF
.	TRBV11-2	CASSLAMRSDEQYF
.	TRBV4-1	CASSQDQKTQETQCF
.	TRBV7-3	CASSPPGTGELFF
many	TRBV29-1	CSAPGQGALRNTEAFF
many	TRBV11-1	CASSPGVGANTGELFF